This TCR beta chain stems from a study of T cells in Graves' hyperthyroidism and ophthalmopathy. Study results and caveats: Blood also contained most expanded thyroid clonotypes above 0.001. The model forecast ophthalmopathy, anticipating it by a median around 6.5 months before onset.

Regions amplified from RNA transcripts were the TCR beta CDR3 regions. TCR CDR3 regions were first amplified by RT-PCR with HTBI primers. In TCRdb, the multiplex PCR reads were re-called with MiXCR into one record per CDR3 protein. The table includes about 420,000 distinct CDR3 sequences, more than 15% detected once. Newly diagnosed hyperthyroidism patients aged 18 to 65 years had disease lasting under 2 months. PBMCs were sourced from approximately 10 ml fresh peripheral blood. CDR1 is SGDLS and CDR2 is YYNGEE in the germline V gene. The junction had 10 bases not matched to a gene; V was cut back by 3 bases and J by 5 bases. This CDR3 region has 16 residues. A note on this clonotype: As yet, its antigen is unknown.

Sequences were obtained from blood. The chain uses TRBV9 and TRBJ2-5; TRBD2 matches at 10 bases. This receptor was taken from a woman aged 18-30 years with Graves' hyperthyroidism. In DNA form, the CDR3 reads TGTGCCAGCAGCGACGAAAGCGGGGGGGCCGGGGAGACCCAGTACTTC. This encodes CASSDESGGAGETQYF.